The 14 T cell receptor beta chains below were found in one sample sequenced in a study of OX40 agonist ivuxolimab in advanced cancers. Produced via immunoSEQ multiplex PCR; TCRdb's table is partial and in-frame only. The data show tens of thousands of clones, with 91% seen just once and roughly 2% held by the top ten. Source: CD4+ or CD8+ T cells sorted from blood, taken in a trial of the OX40 agonist ivuxolimab. The origin of the receptors is an adult with an advanced solid tumor such as melanoma, head and neck, liver or kidney cancer.

V and J are TRBV10-3 and TRBJ2-7; D might be TRBD1 or TRBD2, each matching 5 bases. The CDR3 is 14 amino acids. The V gene's germline CDR1 is ENHRY and CDR2 SYGVKD. V gave up 5 bases and J gave up 0 bases, with 11 bases separating them. The CDR3 sequence: CAISRDPSSYEQYF. CDR3 nucleotides: TGTGCCATCAGTAGGGACCCCAGCTCCTACGAGCAGTACTTC.

The genes are TRBV18 and TRBJ1-4; TRBD1 might be the D (6 bases). This CDR3 is built from 14 residues. From germline, CDR1 is KGHSH and CDR2 LQKENI. Trimming stripped 6 bases from V and 7 bases from J, with 15 bases between. CDR3 DNA sequence: TGTGCCAGCTCGGGCTTTGGGGGCAGTGAAAAACTGTTTTTT. This codes for CASSGFGGSEKLFF.

This chain joins TRBV1 and TRBJ1-6; TRBD1 is the table's D call, not checked against the DNA. TRBV1 is annotated as a pseudogene. This CDR3 is 15 amino acids long. The DNA of the CDR3 is TGCACCAGCAGCCACGAGACAGGGGGAAATTCACCCCTCCACTTT. Encoded protein: CTSSHETGGNSPLHF.

The rearrangement uses TRBV4-1 and TRBJ2-3, with TRBD2 identical over 10 bases. The CDR3 runs to 16 residues. Losses at the gene ends were 3 bases for V and 4 bases for J; bases not matched to a gene: 7. Germline V CDR1 and CDR2: MGHRA, YSYEKL. The CDR3: CASSQNIAGGPDTQYF. As DNA, the CDR3 is TGCGCCAGCAGCCAGAATATAGCGGGAGGCCCAGATACGCAGTATTTT.

This chain connects TRBV18 to TRBJ2-1; 13 bases agree with TRBD2. The germline V gene encodes CDR1 KGHSH and CDR2 LQKENI. The trim removed 2 bases at V and 0 bases at J, leaving 4 bases unmatched. This CDR3 has 18 amino acids. The CDR3 spells CASSPGTSGASSYNEQFF. CDR3 bases: TGTGCCAGCTCACCAGGGACTAGCGGGGCGTCCTCCTACAATGAGCAGTTCTTC.

The chain has TRBV21-1 and TRBJ2-7; the D segment call TRBD2 is taken from the table without a DNA check. TRBV21-1 is shown as a pseudogene. This CDR3 is built from 17 residues. CDR3 in amino acids: CASSKAHYPAGALEQYF. CDR3 in DNA: TGTGCCAGCAGCAAAGCCCACTATCCAGCGGGGGCACTCGAGCAGTACTTC.

The chain carries TRBV5-8 and TRBJ1-2; 7 nucleotides agree with TRBD1. V shed 4 bases and J 4 bases; nucleotides not matched to a gene: 7. The CDR3 runs 14 residues. Germline V CDR1 and CDR2: SGHTS, YDEGEE. CDR3 region: CASSDKDRIYGYTF. CDR3 in DNA: TGTGCCAGCAGCGATAAGGACAGGATCTATGGCTACACCTTC.

The V gene is TRBV6-1, the J gene TRBJ2-5; the D call may be TRBD1 or TRBD2 (5 bases each). Looked up from germline, CDR1 is MNHNS and CDR2 is SASEGT. This CDR3 contains 13 residues. Trimming removed 11 bases at V and 0 bases at J, with 13 bases between. The CDR3 protein is CAHGDGNQETQYF. The CDR3 DNA is TGTGCCCACGGGGACGGAAACCAAGAGACCCAGTACTTC.

This chain joins TRBV19 and TRBJ2-1, with 8 bases matching TRBD1. There are 19 residues in the CDR3. Looked up from germline, CDR1 is LNHDA and CDR2 is SQIVND (reference sequence). Trimming took 6 bases from V and 5 from J; bases not matched to a gene: 21. Here the CDR3 reads CASSPKWGTGGKADNEQFF. The DNA of the CDR3 is TGTGCCAGTAGCCCCAAGTGGGGGACAGGAGGAAAGGCCGACAATGAGCAGTTCTTC. Combining the CDR3 with reference TRBV19 and TRBJ2-1 gives the whole variable domain DGGITQSPKYLFRKEGQNVTLSCEQNLNHDAMYWYRQDPGQGLRLIYYSQIVNDFQKGDIAEGYSVSREKKESFPLTVTSAQKNPTAFYLCASSPKWGTGGKADNEQFFGPGTRLTVL.

This clone was recorded once. This chain connects TRBV11-3 to TRBJ2-1, with 11 bases fitting TRBD2. The germline V gene has CDR1 SGHNT and CDR2 YENEEA. The CDR3 runs to 15 residues. V lost 3 bases and J lost 10; bases outside the gene matches: 8. CDR3 nucleotides: TGTGCCAGCAGCTTTACACCCGGGACTAGCGGAGAGCAGTTCTTC. Its translation is CASSFTPGTSGEQFF.

The CDR3 spells CASSFLGTDTQYF. The CDR3 nucleotides are TGTGCCAGCAGTTTCCTCGGCACAGATACGCAGTATTTT. The chain employs TRBV27 and TRBJ2-3; D unresolved. The CDR3 is 13 amino acids. V lost 3 bases, J lost 1 base, and 5 bases lay in between. The germline CDR1 and CDR2 sequences are MNHEY and SMNVEV (reference sequence).

This rearrangement joins TRBV14 to TRBJ2-7; D not certain. V lost 1 base and J lost 3, with 4 bases in between. The CDR3 extends over 12 amino acids. Germline lookup yields CDR1 SGHDN and CDR2 FVKESK. The CDR3 region is CASSQVFYEQYF. The CDR3 nucleotides read TGTGCCAGCAGCCAAGTGTTCTACGAGCAGTACTTC.

The genes are TRBV30 and TRBJ1-5, with TRBD1 matching over 12 bases. Germline-derived CDR1 and CDR2 are GTSNPN and SVGIG (reference sequence). V lost 3 bases, J lost 5 bases, and 5 bases stayed unmatched. The CDR3 loop spans 15 amino acids. CDR3: CAWSEGTGGYQPQHF. CDR3 sequence (DNA): TGTGCCTGGAGCGAAGGGACAGGGGGCTATCAGCCCCAGCATTTT.

The chain uses TRBV7-8 and TRBJ2-7, with D uncertain. Germline CDR1 and CDR2: SGHVS and FQNEAQ. The CDR3 has 13 amino acids. With 5 bases removed from V and 2 bases from J, the gap between germline ends came to 10 bases. In nucleotides, the CDR3 is TGTGCCAGCAGCATTACTCTCGCCTACGAGCAGTACTTC. Translating gives CASSITLAYEQYF.